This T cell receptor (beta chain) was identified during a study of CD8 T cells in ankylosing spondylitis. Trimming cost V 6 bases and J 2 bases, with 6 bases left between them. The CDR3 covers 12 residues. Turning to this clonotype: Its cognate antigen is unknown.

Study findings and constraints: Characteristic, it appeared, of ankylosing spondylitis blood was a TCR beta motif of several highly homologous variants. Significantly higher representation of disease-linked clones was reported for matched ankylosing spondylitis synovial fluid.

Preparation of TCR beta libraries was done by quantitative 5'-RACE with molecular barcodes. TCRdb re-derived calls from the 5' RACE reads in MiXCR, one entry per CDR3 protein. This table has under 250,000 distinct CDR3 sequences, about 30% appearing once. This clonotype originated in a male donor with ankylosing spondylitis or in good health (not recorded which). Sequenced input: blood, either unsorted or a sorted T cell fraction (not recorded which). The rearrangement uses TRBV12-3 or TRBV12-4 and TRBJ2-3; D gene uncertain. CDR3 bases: TGTGCCAGCAGGGTAGTCACAGATACGCAGTATTTT. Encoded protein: CASRVVTDTQYF.